The next 6 T cell receptor beta chains were all read from a single sample in a study of cytomegalovirus exposure and HLA in healthy donors. It was with 60 Vbeta and 13 Jbeta primers that the PCR ran. The table came from immunoSEQ multiplex PCR; TCRdb's copy has only in-frame clones and leaves some out. The sample lists around 150,000 clones, roughly four fifths occurring once. The source material was PBMCs. Receptors originate from a male donor in good health and CMV-seronegative.

The genes are TRBV10-2 and TRBJ2-7; 9 bases align to TRBD2. V lost 3 bases, J lost 1 base, and 7 bases stayed unmatched. From germline, CDR1 is WSHSY and CDR2 SAAADI. There are 16 residues in the CDR3. CDR3 sequence reads: CASSDPGSGGSYEQYF. The DNA for the CDR3 is TGCGCCAGCAGTGACCCTGGGAGCGGGGGGTCCTACGAGCAGTACTTC.

The V and J genes are TRBV4-2 and TRBJ2-1; TRBD2 is a possible D gene (6 bases). The germline CDR1 and CDR2 sequences are LGHNA and YNFKEQ. The ends were cut back, 0 bases at V and 0 bases at J, with 12 bases in the middle. The CDR3 length is 17 residues. CDR3 bases: TGTGCCAGCAGCCAAGACGGTAGCGGCAGCTCCTACAATGAGCAGTTCTTC. This sequence encodes CASSQDGSGSSYNEQFF.

The rearrangement joins TRBV4-2 to TRBJ1-4; TRBD1 aligns across 8 bases. Germline-derived CDR1 and CDR2 are LGHNA and YNFKEQ. The CDR3 has 17 residues. J was trimmed by 8 bases and V by 3 bases; bases with no gene match: 14. CDR3 sequence reads: CASSQPGTGLRGEKLFF. The CDR3 DNA follows: TGTGCCAGCAGCCAGCCCGGGACAGGCTTAAGGGGGGAAAAACTGTTTTTT.

This clone was seen just once. The rearrangement uses TRBV9 and TRBJ2-1; maybe TRBD2 (5 bases). Germline V gives CDR1 SGDLS, CDR2 YYNGEE. The CDR3 contains 13 residues. The V gene lost 0 bases and the J gene lost 9 bases, with 10 bases spanning the gap. Written as DNA, the CDR3 is TGTGCCAGCAGCGTAGGAGGTGGACTTGAGCAGTTCTTC. It specifies CASSVGGGLEQFF.

The J gene is TRBJ2-7, the V gene TRBV7-8; D possibly corresponds to TRBD1 (6 bases). The germline V gene has CDR1 SGHVS and CDR2 FQNEAQ. There are 14 residues in the CDR3. Trimming left V 4 bases short and J 0 bases short, with 10 bases between. The CDR3 region has the DNA TGTGCCAGCAGCTCTGGACAGAGCTCCTACGAGCAGTACTTC. It translates to CASSSGQSSYEQYF.

The rearrangement links TRBV10-1 to TRBJ1-5; 8 positions match TRBD1. Germline lookup yields CDR1 WNHNN and CDR2 SYGVQD (reference sequence). J lost 3 bases, V lost 6 bases, and 7 bases had no gene match. This CDR3 has 15 residues. Here the CDR3 reads CASRRGTGDNQPQHF. CDR3 coding DNA: TGCGCCAGCAGACGAGGGACAGGAGACAATCAGCCCCAGCATTTT.